The subject of this entry is one TCR beta chain. Data came from immunoSEQ multiplex PCR; TCRdb stores just in-frame clones and leaves some out. The sample lists some 400,000 clones; 70% to 90% were seen once. These data are taken from a study of blood T cell repertoires in COVID-19. The trim removed 7 bases at V and 5 bases at J, leaving 7 bases unmatched. CDR1 is ENHRY and CDR2 is SYGVKD in the germline V gene. CDR3 length: 14 amino acids. This sequence joins TRBV10-3 and TRBJ1-5; 8 bases are a match to TRBD1. This TCR came from a man aged 25 to 40 who had recovered from COVID-19. Material for sequencing was PBMCs or T cells enriched from blood (not recorded which). In nucleotides, the CDR3 is TGTGCCATCAATGACAGGGGATCGGATCAGCCCCAGCATTTT. This encodes CAINDRGSDQPQHF.